This T cell receptor beta chain is from a study of tumor-infiltrating lymphocytes in primary liver carcinoma (dated by TCRdb to 2016 to 2017). At the level of the whole study: Of the five patients (three men and two women, aged 30 to 69 years), four had hepatocellular carcinoma and one had combined HCC and intrahepatic cholangiocarcinoma. Each sample produced roughly 3.65 to 8 million productive TCRbeta reads, and read depth showed no significant difference between tissue types. Repertoires from technical replicates were highly reproducible, with mean shared-clone rates approximately 0.88 and correlation coefficients above 0.98. TCRbeta repertoire sequencing covered 35 or so specimens from 5 patients: 25 tumor regions, 5 adjacent noncancerous liver tissues and 5 peripheral blood samples. Across five regions of each liver tumor, along with adjacent normal tissue and blood, the study brought together TCRbeta repertoire sequencing, expression microarrays and whole-exome sequencing. The tumors of the five patients were staged as T1-T3 N0M0, with maximum diameters ranging from 4.2 to 10 cm.

This clonotype was detected ten times or more. The antigen it recognizes is unknown. The record has no base qualities; no much larger clone is one base away. Without any cell sorting, total RNA and DNA were extracted together from around 20-30 mg of bulk tissue using the AllPrep DNA/RNA mini kit. Surgical resection was performed in China between late 2015 and early 2016 on about 5 patients with histopathologically diagnosed primary liver carcinoma. At the time of sampling, the patients had chronic HBV infection and had not received any treatment. Fresh tumor and adjacent tissue pieces were bisected, with one half stored in RNAlater at -80 degrees C and the other half sent for histology. What the research found in general, with its limitations: Pairs of tumor regions showed greater repertoire overlap (mean about 36%) than tumor-adjacent pairs (around 17%) or tumor-blood pairs (roughly 15%), which is consistent with antigen-driven expansion. Compared with blood, tumors had a significantly larger share of the repertoire taken up by the top 250 clones (p = 0.039). Only four or five patients were included in the study, and the authors note that the findings should be validated in a larger study. Because the samples were bulk and unsorted, CD4+ and CD8+ T cell repertoires could not be compared. Only the TCR beta chain was sequenced, so true repertoire diversity is likely underestimated because unpaired alpha chains were not captured.

Trimming costs V 1 base and J 4 bases, and their ends lie 10 bases apart. The CDR1 and CDR2 encoded by the germline V gene (reference sequence) are SEHNR and FQNEAQ. The CDR3 runs 14 residues from the cysteine to the phenylalanine. The read is trimmed to its CDR3 DNA, 42 bases read in frame from base 1. Starting from 450 to 500 ng total RNA, TCRbeta-specific cDNA was produced by reverse transcription with a constant-region primer and ProtoScript II reverse transcriptase. Construction of the TCRbeta libraries relied on three nested rounds of multiplex PCR, following a slightly modified ARM-PCR procedure. The first two PCR rounds used multiplex TRBV1-TRBV30 forward primers with a Cbeta reverse primer, each for 10 cycles. Sample barcodes and Illumina adapters were added in a final 25-cycle PCR with Deep VentR polymerase. Amplicons of 200-500 bp were gel-purified with a QIAquick gel extraction kit before sequencing. TCRbeta amplicons were sequenced on an Illumina HiSeq 2500 with 250-bp paired-end reads. In the authors' own workflow: Trimmomatic v0.33 was used to quality-trim the reads, and FLASH v1.2.11 was used to merge paired reads so that full CDR3 sequences could be recovered. V, D and J germline segments were assigned to the rearranged TCRbeta sequences by MiGEC v1.2.1b. Clonotype statistics and Shannon-Wiener diversity indices were computed with VDJtools v1.0.0. To reduce sampling bias, subsequent analyses other than the diversity analysis used only the 250 most abundant clonotypes in each sample. In TCRdb, the public reads were trimmed at Q25 with fastp and aligned with MiXCR, with productive beta chains retained. Rows with a matching CDR3 protein are joined into one entry that keeps the most common DNA and genes. None of the V and J calls come from the authors' own analysis; TCRdb made them. Here the sample has 90,000 to 150,000 distinct CDR3 sequences; roughly 70% occur a single time. The ten largest clones add up to 8.1% of the sample.

Here the chain combines TRBV7-9 and TRBJ1-1, with a weak D call of TRBD1 (6 bases match). Source material: tumor-adjacent normal liver tissue. The source of this sequence is a woman aged 55-69 years with primary liver carcinoma and hepatitis B virus infection. The DNA sequence is as follows: TGTGCCAGCAGCTTAGGAGGGGGGTTCACTGAAGCTTTCTTT. The resulting protein is CASSLGGGFTEAFF.